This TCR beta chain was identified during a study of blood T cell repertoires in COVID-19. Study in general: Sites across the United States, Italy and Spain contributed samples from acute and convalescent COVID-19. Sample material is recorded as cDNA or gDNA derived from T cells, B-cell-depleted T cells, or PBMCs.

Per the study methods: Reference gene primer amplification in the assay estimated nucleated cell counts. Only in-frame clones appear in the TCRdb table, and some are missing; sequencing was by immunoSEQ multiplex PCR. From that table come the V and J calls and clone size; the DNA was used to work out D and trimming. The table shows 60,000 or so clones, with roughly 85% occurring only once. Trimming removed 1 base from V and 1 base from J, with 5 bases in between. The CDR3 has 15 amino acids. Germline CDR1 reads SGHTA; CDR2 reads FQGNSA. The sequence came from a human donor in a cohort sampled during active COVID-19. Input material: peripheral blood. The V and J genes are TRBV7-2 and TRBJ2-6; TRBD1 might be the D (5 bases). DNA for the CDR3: TGTGCCAGCAGCTTAGACAGGTCTGGGGCCAACGTCCTGACTTTC. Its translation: CASSLDRSGANVLTF.